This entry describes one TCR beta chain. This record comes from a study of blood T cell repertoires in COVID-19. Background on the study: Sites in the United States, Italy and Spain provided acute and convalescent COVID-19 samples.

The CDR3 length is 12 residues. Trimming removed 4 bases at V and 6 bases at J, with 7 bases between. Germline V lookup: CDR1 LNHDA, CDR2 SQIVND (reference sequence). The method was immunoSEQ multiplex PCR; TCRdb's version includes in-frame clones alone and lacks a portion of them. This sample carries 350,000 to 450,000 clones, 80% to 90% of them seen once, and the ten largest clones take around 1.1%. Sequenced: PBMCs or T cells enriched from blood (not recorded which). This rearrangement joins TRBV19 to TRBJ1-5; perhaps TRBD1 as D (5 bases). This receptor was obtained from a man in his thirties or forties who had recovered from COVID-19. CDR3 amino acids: CASSTGFQPQHF. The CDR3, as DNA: TGTGCCAGTAGTACAGGGTTTCAGCCCCAGCATTTT.